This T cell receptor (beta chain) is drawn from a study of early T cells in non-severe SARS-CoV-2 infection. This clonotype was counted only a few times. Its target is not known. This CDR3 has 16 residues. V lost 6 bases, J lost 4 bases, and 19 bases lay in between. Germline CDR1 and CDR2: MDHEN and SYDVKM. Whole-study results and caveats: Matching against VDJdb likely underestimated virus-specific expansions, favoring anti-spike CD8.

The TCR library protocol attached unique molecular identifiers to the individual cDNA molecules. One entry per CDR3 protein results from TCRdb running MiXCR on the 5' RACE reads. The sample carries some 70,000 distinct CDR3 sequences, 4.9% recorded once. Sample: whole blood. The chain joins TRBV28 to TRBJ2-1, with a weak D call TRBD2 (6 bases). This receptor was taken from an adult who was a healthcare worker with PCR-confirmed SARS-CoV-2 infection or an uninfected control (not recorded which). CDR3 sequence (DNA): TGTGCCAGCAGCGCCTCTCTGGGCGCGGGGTACAATGAGCAGTTCTTC. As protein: CASSASLGAGYNEQFF.